The entry below gives a single TCR beta chain sequence along with its context. Its specific antigen is unknown. No qualities accompany the bases; no much larger clone lies one base away. The library relied on the immunoSEQ multiplex PCR assay. TCRdb took over this immuneACCESS table, retaining in-frame rearrangements with V and J assigned. Such tables are incomplete; in checked studies, under half of the missing clones stem from an unresolved V gene, and the remainder is unexplained. A total of 50,000 to 60,000 clones appear in this sample, 60% to 80% of them only once. Of the sample, approximately 5% is held by the ten largest clones. CDR1 and CDR2 are read off the germline V gene (reference sequence) as LNHDA and SQIVND. Compared with germline, V lacks 5 bases and J lacks 0 bases; bases without a gene match: 11. From its cysteine to its phenylalanine, the CDR3 spans 18 amino acids. The kept DNA is CDR3 alone, 54 bases in frame from the first base.

The data are from a study of CD4+ T cells in melanoma (dated by TCRdb to the early 2020s). Study-level background: Neoantigen-specific CD4+ T cells in human melanoma were what the study investigated.

Overall study results and their limits: Neoantigen-specific CD4+ T cells in melanoma were reported to have a range of differentiation states. The report described a correlation between neoantigen-specific CD4+ T cells and the function of CD8+ T cells, macrophages and B cells.

The donors were melanoma patients. This receptor was obtained from a human donor with melanoma. Specimen: tumor tissue. This chain is built from TRBV19 and TRBJ1-4; TRBD1 agrees with 8 junctional bases. The sequence in DNA is TGTGCCAGTAGTCCAAGGACAGGGCGGACTGCAACTAATGAAAAACTGTTTTTT. This gives the protein CASSPRTGRTATNEKLFF.